This TCR beta chain was recorded in a study of beta chain features in type 1 diabetes. The CDR3 loop spans 15 amino acids. CDR1 MDHEN and CDR2 SYDVKM come from the germline V gene. Unmatched junction bases numbered 0, after V lost 2 bases and J lost 2 bases. Based on CD45RO/CCR7/CD25/CD127/CD95/CD27, CD4+ regulatory, stem cell-like memory, naive and central memory cells were sorted. The entirety of the isolated RNA underwent reverse transcription, so expressed TCRB transcripts were sequenced. The method was immunoSEQ multiplex PCR; TCRdb's version includes in-frame clones alone and lacks a portion of them. The table records 400,000 to 600,000 clones, 25% to 35% of them present only once.

Specimen: naive CD4+ T cells from blood. The chain combines TRBV28 with TRBJ2-5, with 12 bases aligning to TRBD2. The clonotype was recovered from a young man in good health. The CDR3 spells CASSLLAGGQETQYF. The CDR3 region has the DNA TGTGCCAGCAGTTTACTAGCGGGAGGGCAAGAGACCCAGTACTTC.